The 17 T cell receptor beta chains listed next were all sequenced from one sample in a study of cytomegalovirus exposure and HLA in healthy donors. Libraries were prepared by immunoSEQ multiplex PCR; TCRdb keeps only in-frame clonotypes and omits some of them. This table holds 250,000 to 300,000 clones, 90% found once. The sample comprised PBMCs. These receptors were collected from a woman between 18 and 30 years old in good health and CMV-seronegative.

This chain uses TRBV27 with TRBJ1-2, with D hard to call. The CDR3 is 18 residues long. CDR1 is MNHEY and CDR2 is SMNVEV in the germline V gene (reference sequence). The V gene lost 5 bases and the J gene lost 2 bases, with 24 bases spanning the gap. The CDR3 loop is CASSPRPPWESANYGYTF. The CDR3, as DNA: TGTGCCAGCAGTCCCCGACCACCCTGGGAGTCTGCCAACTATGGCTACACCTTC.

This clone was observed a handful of times. The V call is TRBV10-3, the J call TRBJ1-6; TRBD1 agrees at 8 bases. This CDR3 contains 15 residues. The ends lost 1 base at V and 5 bases at J; junction bases unmatched: 1. CDR1 is ENHRY and CDR2 is SYGVKD in the germline V gene. CDR3 in DNA: TGTGCCATCAGTGAGTGGGGACAGGATAATTCACCCCTCCACTTT. Protein product: CAISEWGQDNSPLHF.

This chain connects TRBV6-5 to TRBJ1-3, with unresolved D. Between the trimmed V and J ends, which lost 6 bases and 8 bases, there was a span of 11 bases. Germline values: CDR1 MNHEY, CDR2 SVGAGI. The CDR3 sequence is 12 residues long. This chain's CDR3 is CASRSLPDTIYF. Written as DNA, the CDR3 is TGTGCCAGCAGGTCCCTCCCGGACACCATATATTTT.

This sequence joins TRBV4-3 and TRBJ2-2, with 10 nucleotides matching TRBD1. This CDR3 comprises 17 residues. J lost 6 bases, V lost 3 bases, and 10 bases had no gene match. CDR1 and CDR2 (germline): LGHNA, YSLEER. The chain's CDR3 is CASSQTRTGGTAGELFF. The CDR3, as DNA: TGCGCCAGCAGCCAGACAAGGACAGGGGGGACCGCCGGGGAGCTGTTTTTT.

This clone has a handful of counts. The chain recombines TRBV7-8 with TRBJ1-1; D remains ambiguous. V was clipped by 0 bases and J by 1 base, with 9 bases between them. Germline CDR1 reads SGHVS; CDR2 reads FQNEAQ. This CDR3 is built from 15 residues. The CDR3 sequence: CASSLAGRRNTEAFF. The CDR3 coding sequence is TGTGCCAGCAGCTTAGCTGGGAGGAGGAACACTGAAGCTTTCTTT.

The gene calls are TRBV21-1 and TRBJ1-1. TRBV21-1 constitutes a pseudogene. The CDR3 extends over 14 amino acids. CDR3 sequence: CASSRRQMNTEAFF. The CDR3 coding sequence is TGTGCCAGCAGCAGGAGGCAAATGAACACTGAAGCTTTCTTT.

This rearrangement joins TRBV6-5 to TRBJ1-5; D call uncertain. CDR1 is MNHEY and CDR2 is SVGAGI in the germline V gene. The CDR3 consists of 12 residues. Trimming cost V 5 bases and J 6 bases, with 8 bases left between them. DNA for the CDR3: TGTGCCAGCAGTACCCCGGGTCAGCCCCAGCATTTT. It specifies CASSTPGQPQHF.

V is TRBV28 and J is TRBJ2-7; D is uncertain. CDR1 MDHEN and CDR2 SYDVKM come from the germline V gene. The CDR3 is made up of 13 amino acids. V was pared by 3 bases and J by 4 bases, with 10 bases between. The CDR3 DNA sequence: TGTGCCAGCAGTTTCCGTCTGGCTTACGAGCAGTACTTC. Translating gives CASSFRLAYEQYF.

V usage is TRBV28 and J usage is TRBJ1-2; D uncertain. The CDR3 extends over 15 amino acids. CDR1 and CDR2 from the germline V gene are MDHEN and SYDVKM. The V gene lost 6 bases and the J gene lost 0 bases, with 14 bases spanning the gap. In nucleotides, the CDR3 is TGTGCCAGCAGCACCTCCTCAAACTCTAACTATGGCTACACCTTC. It codes for CASSTSSNSNYGYTF.

The CDR3 region is CASSLSTGALNTEAFF. The CDR3 DNA follows: TGTGCCAGCAGCTTATCGACAGGGGCCCTGAACACTGAAGCTTTCTTT. This sequence joins TRBV7-9 and TRBJ1-1; 8 bases match TRBD1. V shed 2 bases and J 0 bases; nucleotides not matched to a gene: 5. Germline values: CDR1 SEHNR, CDR2 FQNEAQ (reference sequence). This CDR3 spans 16 amino acids.

This clone was seen only a few times. This chain connects TRBV5-6 to TRBJ1-6; 9 bases align to TRBD1. Germline lookup yields CDR1 SGHDT and CDR2 YYEEEE. The CDR3 is made up of 14 amino acids. The ends lost 0 bases at V and 9 bases at J; junction bases unmatched: 1. CDR3 sequence: CASSLGTGVSPLHF. The DNA for the CDR3 is TGTGCCAGCAGCTTGGGGACAGGGGTTTCACCCCTCCACTTT.

This clone was picked up a small number of times. The rearrangement joins TRBV4-1 to TRBJ2-7; TRBD2 matches 8 bases. This CDR3 is built from 15 residues. After removal of 3 bases from V and 7 bases from J, the junction contained 11 bases not matched to a gene. Germline V lookup: CDR1 MGHRA, CDR2 YSYEKL. In nucleotides, the CDR3 is TGCGCCAGCAGCCAGTCGCTAGCGGGCCCGCTTGAGCAGTACGTC. It codes for CASSQSLAGPLEQYV.

This clone was counted a single time. The V and J genes are TRBV5-1 and TRBJ1-2; 9 bases align to TRBD1. Germline V lookup: CDR1 SGHRS, CDR2 YFSETQ. CDR3 length equals 15 residues. J was trimmed by 6 bases and V by 1 base; bases with no gene match: 7. CDR3 amino acids: CASSLLGQGFDGYTF. Written as DNA, the CDR3 is TGCGCCAGCAGCTTGCTCGGACAGGGGTTCGATGGCTACACCTTC.

V and J are TRBV7-3 and TRBJ2-3; 8 nucleotides match TRBD2. The V segment lost 2 bases and the J segment 1 base; nucleotides outside the gene matches: 5. The germline V gene has CDR1 SGHTA and CDR2 FQGTGA. This CDR3 is built from 16 residues. This chain's CDR3 is CASSLSSAGGTDTQYF. The CDR3 DNA reads TGTGCCAGCAGCTTATCGTCAGCGGGGGGCACAGATACGCAGTATTTT.

This chain uses TRBV12-5 with TRBJ1-2, with D uncertain. The CDR3 loop spans 14 amino acids. The ends were cut back, 3 bases at V and 3 bases at J, with 11 bases in the middle. Germline V gene lookup returns CDR1 LGHNT and CDR2 FRNRAP. Written as DNA, the CDR3 is TGTGCTAGTGGTTTTGGAGGGTCGGACTATGGCTACACCTTC. Amino acids: CASGFGGSDYGYTF.

This clone was seen a single time. CDR3 amino acids: CASSQERSLAGVFSYEQYV. The CDR3 nucleotides are TGCGCCAGCAGCCAAGAACGGTCACTAGCGGGGGTCTTCTCCTACGAGCAGTACGTC. The chain is built from TRBV4-1 and TRBJ2-7; 11 nucleotides match TRBD2. After removal of 0 bases from V and 0 bases from J, the junction contained 10 bases not matched to a gene. The CDR3 consists of 19 residues. The germline V gene encodes CDR1 MGHRA and CDR2 YSYEKL.

This clone is a singleton in its sample. J is TRBJ1-1 and V is TRBV27; tentative D call: TRBD1 (6 bases). The CDR3 has 13 amino acids. Germline V lookup: CDR1 MNHEY, CDR2 SMNVEV (reference sequence). V was shortened by 8 bases and J by 7 bases, with 17 bases between the two germline ends. CDR3 amino acids: CASFGGPHVEAFF. The CDR3 DNA sequence: TGTGCCAGCTTTGGGGGCCCCCACGTTGAAGCTTTCTTT.